The 20 T cell receptor beta chains presented below share a single source sample, sequenced in a study of blood T cell repertoires in COVID-19. The table came from immunoSEQ multiplex PCR; TCRdb's copy has only in-frame clones and leaves some out. Among some 180,000 clones listed, 84% were seen once. Material for sequencing was peripheral blood. These receptors all come from a human donor in a cohort sampled during active COVID-19.

The chain links TRBV6-5 to TRBJ1-1; 9 bases match TRBD1. The CDR3 is made up of 15 amino acids. The trim removed 5 bases at V and 4 bases at J, leaving 8 bases unmatched. Germline V lookup: CDR1 MNHEY, CDR2 SVGAGI. The CDR3, as DNA: TGTGCCAGCAGTACCCGGGACAGGGTTCCCACTGAAGCTTTCTTT. This translates into CASSTRDRVPTEAFF.

The CDR3, as DNA: TGTGCCAGCAGGGGACAGGGCCTTAACTATGGCTACACCTTC. Its protein is CASRGQGLNYGYTF. The genes are TRBV2 and TRBJ1-2; 9 positions agree with TRBD1. V was pared by 6 bases and J by 1 base, with 3 bases of the junction left unmatched. CDR1 SNHLY and CDR2 FYNNEI come from the germline V gene. CDR3 length: 14 residues. Filled out from reference TRBV2 and TRBJ1-2, the complete variable domain reads EPEVTQTPSHQVTQMGQEVILRCVPISNHLYFYWYRQILGQKVEFLVSFYNNEISEKSEIFDDQFSVERPDGSNFTLKIRSTKLEDSAMYFCASRGQGLNYGYTFGSGTRLTVV.

The chain links TRBV14 to TRBJ2-7, with 9 bases matching TRBD2. Germline loops: CDR1 SGHDN, CDR2 FVKESK. The CDR3 extends over 15 amino acids. V dropped 0 bases and J dropped 6; count of bases not matched to a gene: 6. The CDR3 region is CASSQEIAGAREQYF. The CDR3 DNA follows: TGTGCCAGCAGCCAAGAGATAGCGGGAGCGCGCGAGCAGTACTTC.

This clone was detected only a few times. J is TRBJ2-7 and V is TRBV2; D remains ambiguous. The germline V and J ends were trimmed by 8 bases and 2 bases, with 10 bases remaining between them. The CDR3 runs 12 residues. The germline CDR1 and CDR2 sequences are SNHLY and FYNNEI. CDR3 residues: CASLRTTYEQYF. The CDR3 coding sequence is TGTGCCAGCCTGCGAACCACCTACGAGCAGTACTTC. The whole variable domain, filled in from reference TRBV2 and TRBJ2-7, reads EPEVTQTPSHQVTQMGQEVILRCVPISNHLYFYWYRQILGQKVEFLVSFYNNEISEKSEIFDDQFSVERPDGSNFTLKIRSTKLEDSAMYFCASLRTTYEQYFGPGTRLTVT.

This clone appeared once. This rearrangement joins TRBV29-1 to TRBJ2-2, with 7 bases identical to TRBD2. V lost 4 bases, J lost 6 bases, and 5 bases stayed unmatched. Germline CDR1 reads SQVTM; CDR2 reads ANQGSEA. The CDR3 contains 13 residues. The DNA of the CDR3 is TGCAGCGTTGGGGAGCGGGGTTCCGGGGAGCTGTTTTTT. This encodes CSVGERGSGELFF.

The chain uses TRBV27 and TRBJ2-4; D is possibly TRBD1 (5 bases). CDR3 length equals 14 residues. Germline V gives CDR1 MNHEY, CDR2 SMNVEV (reference sequence). The V end lost 3 bases, the J end lost 5 bases, and 11 bases lay between the germline ends. The DNA for the CDR3 is TGTGCCAGCAGTTTTGAAAGGGGCCAAAACATTCAGTACTTC. Translation gives CASSFERGQNIQYF.

The chain uses TRBV11-2 and TRBJ1-6, with 8 positions matching TRBD1. Germline V gene sequence: CDR1 SGHAT, CDR2 FQNNGV. CDR3 length equals 15 residues. Germline trimming cut 3 bases from V and 7 bases from J; bases unmatched to any gene: 5. The CDR3 is CASSLQGARNSPLHF. CDR3 sequence (DNA): TGTGCCAGCAGCTTGCAGGGGGCTAGGAATTCACCCCTCCACTTT.

This clone was counted a few times. The gene calls are TRBV27 and TRBJ1-5; D unclear. CDR1 and CDR2 from the germline V gene are MNHEY and SMNVEV (reference sequence). The ends were cut back, 3 bases at V and 4 bases at J, with 13 bases in the middle. This CDR3 spans 15 amino acids. The CDR3 bases are TGTGCCAGCAGTTTGAGAAACAGTTTGAATCAGCCCCAGCATTTT. The encoded protein is CASSLRNSLNQPQHF.

V and J are TRBV11-3 and TRBJ2-3; 13 bases agree with TRBD2. This CDR3 has 15 amino acids. V lost 5 bases, J lost 11 bases, and 10 bases stayed unmatched. The germline V gene has CDR1 SGHNT and CDR2 YENEEA. The CDR3: CASSPGLAGMSRQYF. DNA for the CDR3: TGTGCCAGCAGCCCGGGACTAGCGGGAATGAGTAGGCAGTATTTT.

This clone was seen a single time. This rearrangement joins TRBV7-9 to TRBJ2-5; TRBD2 might be the D (6 bases). Germline V gene lookup returns CDR1 SEHNR and CDR2 FQNEAQ (reference sequence). CDR3 length: 15 amino acids. V lost 5 bases, J lost 5 bases, and 18 bases lay in between. CDR3 residues: CASSSGGMSSETQYF. The CDR3 DNA reads TGTGCCAGCAGCAGTGGGGGGATGAGTTCGGAGACCCAGTACTTC.

V is TRBV6-4 and J is TRBJ2-1; 8 bases are a match to TRBD2. Per the germline V gene, CDR1 is MRHNA and CDR2 is SNTAGT. The trim removed 7 bases at V and 0 bases at J, leaving 17 bases unmatched. The CDR3 has 19 amino acids. DNA of the CDR3: TGTGCCAGCACCCGGGATAGCGGGACGGAAGGTTTCTCCTACAATGAGCAGTTCTTC. Protein product: CASTRDSGTEGFSYNEQFF.

The chain is built from TRBV7-2 and TRBJ2-7; perhaps TRBD1 as D (5 bases). The length of the CDR3 is 13 residues. Germline-derived CDR1 and CDR2 are SGHTA and FQGNSA. Trimming cost V 3 bases and J 3 bases, with 9 bases left between them. The CDR3 sequence is CASSLEQVYEQYF. As DNA, the CDR3 is TGTGCCAGCAGCTTGGAACAGGTCTACGAGCAGTACTTC.

The chain uses TRBV7-2 and TRBJ1-1; D perhaps matches TRBD1 (6 bases). This CDR3 region has 14 residues. Germline V gene data show CDR1 as SGHTA and CDR2 as FQGNSA. V gave up 1 base and J gave up 5 bases, with 11 bases separating them. The CDR3 DNA is TGTGCCAGCAGCTTAGATGGCAGGGGAACTGAAGCTTTCTTT. Residues: CASSLDGRGTEAFF.

The chain recombines TRBV7-9 with TRBJ1-2, with D possibly matching TRBD1 (6 bases). V lost 2 bases and J lost 6, with 22 bases in between. The length of the CDR3 is 17 residues. Looked up from germline, CDR1 is SEHNR and CDR2 is FQNEAQ (reference sequence). CDR3 sequence: CASSLLSSSGGANGYTF. The CDR3, as DNA: TGTGCCAGCAGCTTACTCTCTTCTTCGGGGGGCGCGAATGGCTACACCTTC.

This chain connects TRBV5-1 to TRBJ2-1; 7 bases are a match to TRBD1. With V trimmed by 3 bases and J by 2 bases, 8 bases remained unmatched. The V gene's germline CDR1 is SGHRS and CDR2 YFSETQ. This CDR3 contains 16 residues. The CDR3 DNA is TGCGCCAGCAGCTCCGAGGGGGCATGGACCTACAATGAGCAGTTCTTC. Translation gives CASSSEGAWTYNEQFF.

The rearrangement joins TRBV28 to TRBJ1-3, with D possibly TRBD1 on 6 matching bases. Trimming took off 3 bases at V and 4 bases at J, with 19 bases between the two ends. CDR3 length equals 17 residues. The germline V gene has CDR1 MDHEN and CDR2 SYDVKM. The CDR3 bases are TGTGCCAGCAGTTTCTGGTCGCGGGGGGCGGTCGGAAACACCATATATTTT. Amino acid sequence: CASSFWSRGAVGNTIYF.

V is TRBV5-1 and J is TRBJ2-7; 10 bases line up with TRBD2. V dropped 5 bases and J dropped 2; count of bases not matched to a gene: 4. Germline-derived CDR1 and CDR2 are SGHRS and YFSETQ. This CDR3 has 14 amino acids. CDR3 sequence reads: CASRLSGGTYEQYF. The DNA for the CDR3 is TGCGCCAGCAGACTTAGCGGGGGGACCTACGAGCAGTACTTC.

The genes are TRBV6-2 or TRBV6-3 and TRBJ1-5; no firm D call. The germline V gene has CDR1 MNHEY and CDR2 SVGEGT. The CDR3 runs 16 residues. The germline V and J ends were trimmed by 4 bases and 12 bases, with 25 bases remaining between them. The CDR3 coding sequence is TGTGCCAGCAGTTCTGAATTACTGTCCGTCTCAAAGCTCCAGCATTTT. Protein product: CASSSELLSVSKLQHF.

CDR3 coding DNA: TGTGCCATCAGTCAGGGTGCGGTGGAGACCCAGTACTTC. Translation gives CAISQGAVETQYF. This chain joins TRBV10-3 and TRBJ2-5, with TRBD1 as a possible D gene (5 bases). This CDR3 is built from 13 residues. V shed 5 bases and J shed 5 bases, with 12 bases lying between them. From germline, CDR1 is ENHRY and CDR2 SYGVKD.

In its sample, this clone was seen once. The CDR3 DNA is TGTGCCAGCAGGATCAGACAGGACAATCAGCCCCAGCATTTT. Its translation is CASRIRQDNQPQHF. The rearrangement links TRBV6-5 to TRBJ1-5, with D possibly being TRBD1 (6 bases). Germline-derived CDR1 and CDR2 are MNHEY and SVGAGI. The CDR3 covers 14 residues. V lost 6 bases, J lost 3 bases, and 12 bases lay in between.